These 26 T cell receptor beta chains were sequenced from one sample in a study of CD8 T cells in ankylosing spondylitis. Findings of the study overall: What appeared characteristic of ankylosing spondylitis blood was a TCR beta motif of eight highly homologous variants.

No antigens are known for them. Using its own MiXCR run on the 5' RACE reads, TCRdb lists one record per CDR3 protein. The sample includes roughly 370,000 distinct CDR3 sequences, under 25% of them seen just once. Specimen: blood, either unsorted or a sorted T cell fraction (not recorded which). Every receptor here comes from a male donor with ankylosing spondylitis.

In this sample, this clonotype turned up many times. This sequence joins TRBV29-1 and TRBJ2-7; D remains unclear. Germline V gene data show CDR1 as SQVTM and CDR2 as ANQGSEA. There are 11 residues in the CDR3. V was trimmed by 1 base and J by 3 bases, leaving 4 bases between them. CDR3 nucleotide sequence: TGCAGCGTTGAAGGTAACTACGAGCAGTACTTC. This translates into CSVEGNYEQYF.

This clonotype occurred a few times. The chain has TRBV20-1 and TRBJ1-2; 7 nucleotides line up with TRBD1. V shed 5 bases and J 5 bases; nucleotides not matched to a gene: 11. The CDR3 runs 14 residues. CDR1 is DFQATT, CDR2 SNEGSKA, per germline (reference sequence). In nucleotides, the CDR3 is TGCAGTGCTGATGACAGGGATGAGATATATGGCTACACCTTC. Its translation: CSADDRDEIYGYTF.

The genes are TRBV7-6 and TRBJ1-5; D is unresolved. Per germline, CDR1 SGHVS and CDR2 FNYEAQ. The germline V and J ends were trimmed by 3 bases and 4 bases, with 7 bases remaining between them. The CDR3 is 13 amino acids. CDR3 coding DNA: TGTGCCAGCAGCTTGGACGATAATCAGCCCCAGCATTTT. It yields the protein CASSLDDNQPQHF.

The CDR3 here is CSARDYRGRGAFF. DNA for the CDR3: TGCAGTGCTAGAGACTACAGGGGGCGGGGAGCTTTCTTT. The chain employs TRBV20-1 and TRBJ1-1; 9 bases map to TRBD1. This CDR3 region has 13 residues. Germline assignment: CDR1 DFQATT and CDR2 SNEGSKA (reference sequence). J lost 10 bases, V lost 0 bases, and 6 bases had no gene match.

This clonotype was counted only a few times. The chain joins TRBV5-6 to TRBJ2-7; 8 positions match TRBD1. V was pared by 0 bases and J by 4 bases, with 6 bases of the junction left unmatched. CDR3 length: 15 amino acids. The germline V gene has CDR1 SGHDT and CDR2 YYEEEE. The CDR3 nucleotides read TGTGCCAGCAGCTTGGGGACAGGGAAATTTTACGAGCAGTACTTC. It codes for CASSLGTGKFYEQYF. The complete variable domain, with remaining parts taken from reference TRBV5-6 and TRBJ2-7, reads DAGVTQSPTHLIKTRGQQVTLRCSPKSGHDTVSWYQQALGQGPQFIFQYYEEEERQRGNFPDRFSGHQFPNYSSELNVNALLLGDSALYLCASSLGTGKFYEQYFGPGTRLTVT.

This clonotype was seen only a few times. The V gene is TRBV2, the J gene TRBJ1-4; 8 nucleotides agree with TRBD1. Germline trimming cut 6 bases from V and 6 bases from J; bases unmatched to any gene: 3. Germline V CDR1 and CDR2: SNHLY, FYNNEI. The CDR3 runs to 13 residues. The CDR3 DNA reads TGTGCCAGCAGGGGACAGGCGCATGAAAAACTGTTTTTT. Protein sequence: CASRGQAHEKLFF.

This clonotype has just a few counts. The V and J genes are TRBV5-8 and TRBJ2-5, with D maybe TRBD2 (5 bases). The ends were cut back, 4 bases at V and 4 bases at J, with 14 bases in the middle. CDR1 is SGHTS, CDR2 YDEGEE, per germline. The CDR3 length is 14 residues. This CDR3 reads CASSLRSAGETQYF. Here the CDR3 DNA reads TGTGCCAGCAGCCTGCGGAGCGCGGGAGAGACCCAGTACTTC.

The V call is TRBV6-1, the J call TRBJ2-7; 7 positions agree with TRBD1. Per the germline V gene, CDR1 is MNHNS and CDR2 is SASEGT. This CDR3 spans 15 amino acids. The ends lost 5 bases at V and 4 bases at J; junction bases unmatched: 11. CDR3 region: CASSPWTGSPYEQYF. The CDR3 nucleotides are TGTGCCAGCAGTCCCTGGACAGGATCTCCTTACGAGCAGTACTTC.

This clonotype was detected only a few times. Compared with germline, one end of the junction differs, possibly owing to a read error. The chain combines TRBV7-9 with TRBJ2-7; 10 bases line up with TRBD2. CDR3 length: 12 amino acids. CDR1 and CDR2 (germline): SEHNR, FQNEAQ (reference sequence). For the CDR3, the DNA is TGTGCCAGCAGCTCCGGACTAGCGGCTACACGTTTC. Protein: CASSSGLAATRF.

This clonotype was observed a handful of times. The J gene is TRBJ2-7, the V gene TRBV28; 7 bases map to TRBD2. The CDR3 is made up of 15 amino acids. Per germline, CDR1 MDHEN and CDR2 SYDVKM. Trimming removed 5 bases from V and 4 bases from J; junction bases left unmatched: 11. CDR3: CASSKEGWGGYEQYF. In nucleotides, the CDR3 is TGTGCCAGCAGTAAGGAGGGGTGGGGGGGATACGAGCAGTACTTC.

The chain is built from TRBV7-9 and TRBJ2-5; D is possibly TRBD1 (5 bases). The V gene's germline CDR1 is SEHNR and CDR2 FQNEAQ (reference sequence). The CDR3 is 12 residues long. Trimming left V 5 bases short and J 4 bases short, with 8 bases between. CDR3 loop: CASSEQAETQYF. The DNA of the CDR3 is TGTGCCAGCAGCGAACAGGCAGAGACCCAGTACTTC.

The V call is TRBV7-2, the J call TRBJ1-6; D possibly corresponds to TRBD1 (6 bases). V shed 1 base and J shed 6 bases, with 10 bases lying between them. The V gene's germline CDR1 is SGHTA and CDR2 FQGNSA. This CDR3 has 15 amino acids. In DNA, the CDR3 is TGTGCCAGCAGCTTAGGGACAGTTTCTAATTCACCCCTCCACTTT. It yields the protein CASSLGTVSNSPLHF.

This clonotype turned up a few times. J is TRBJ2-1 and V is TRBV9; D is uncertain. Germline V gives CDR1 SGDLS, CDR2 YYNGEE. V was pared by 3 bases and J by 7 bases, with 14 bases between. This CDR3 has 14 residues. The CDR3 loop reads CASSDSPLKNEQFF. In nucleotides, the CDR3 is TGTGCCAGCAGCGACAGTCCCCTGAAAAATGAGCAGTTCTTC.

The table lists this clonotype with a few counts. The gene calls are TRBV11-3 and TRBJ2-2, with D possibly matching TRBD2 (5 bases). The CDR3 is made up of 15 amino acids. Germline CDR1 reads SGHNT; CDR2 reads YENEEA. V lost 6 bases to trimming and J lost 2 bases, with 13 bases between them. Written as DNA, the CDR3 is TGTGCCAGCAGTTACGGGATCTCCAACACCGGGGAGCTGTTTTTT. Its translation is CASSYGISNTGELFF.

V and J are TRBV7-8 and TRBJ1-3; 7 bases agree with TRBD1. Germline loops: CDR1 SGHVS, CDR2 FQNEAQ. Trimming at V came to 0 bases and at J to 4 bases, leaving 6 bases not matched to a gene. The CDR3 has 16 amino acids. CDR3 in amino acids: CASSLAGVRGGNTIYF. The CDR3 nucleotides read TGTGCCAGCAGCTTAGCGGGGGTCAGGGGGGGAAACACCATATATTTT. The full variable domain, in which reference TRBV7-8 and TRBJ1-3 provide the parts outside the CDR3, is GAGVSQSPRYKVAKRGQDVALRCDPISGHVSLFWYQQALGQGPEFLTYFQNEAQLDKSGLPSDRFFAERPEGSVSTLKIQRTQQEDSAVYLCASSLAGVRGGNTIYFGEGSWLTVV.

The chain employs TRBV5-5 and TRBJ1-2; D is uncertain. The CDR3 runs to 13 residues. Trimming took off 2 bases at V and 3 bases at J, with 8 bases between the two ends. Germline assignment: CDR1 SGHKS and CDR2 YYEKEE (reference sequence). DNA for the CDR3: TGTGCCAGCAGCTTCCAGGCGGACTATGGCTACACCTTC. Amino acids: CASSFQADYGYTF. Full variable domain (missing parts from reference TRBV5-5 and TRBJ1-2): DAGVTQSPTHLIKTRGQQVTLRCSPISGHKSVSWYQQVLGQGPQFIFQYYEKEERGRGNFPDRFSARQFPNYSSELNVNALLLGDSALYLCASSFQADYGYTFGSGTRLTVV.

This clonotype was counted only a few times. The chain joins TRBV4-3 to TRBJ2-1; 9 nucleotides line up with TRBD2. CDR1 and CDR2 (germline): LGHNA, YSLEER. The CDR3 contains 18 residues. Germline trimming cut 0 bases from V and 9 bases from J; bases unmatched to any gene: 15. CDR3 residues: CASSQDPPVVAGEVEQFF. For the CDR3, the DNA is TGCGCCAGCAGCCAAGATCCCCCAGTGGTAGCGGGAGAAGTTGAGCAGTTCTTC.

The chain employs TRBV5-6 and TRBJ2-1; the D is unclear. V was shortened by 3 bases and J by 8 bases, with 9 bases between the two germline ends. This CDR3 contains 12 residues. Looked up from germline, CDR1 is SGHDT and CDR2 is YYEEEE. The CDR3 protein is CASSSLLHEQFF. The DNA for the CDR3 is TGTGCCAGCAGCTCCCTTCTCCATGAGCAGTTCTTC.

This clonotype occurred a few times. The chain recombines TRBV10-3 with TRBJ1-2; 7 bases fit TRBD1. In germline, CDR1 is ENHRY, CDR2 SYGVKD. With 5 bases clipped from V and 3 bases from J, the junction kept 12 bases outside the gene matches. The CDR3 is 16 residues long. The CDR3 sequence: CAISRPGLGTDYGYTF. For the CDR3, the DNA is TGTGCCATCAGTCGCCCGGGTCTAGGGACAGACTATGGCTACACCTTC.

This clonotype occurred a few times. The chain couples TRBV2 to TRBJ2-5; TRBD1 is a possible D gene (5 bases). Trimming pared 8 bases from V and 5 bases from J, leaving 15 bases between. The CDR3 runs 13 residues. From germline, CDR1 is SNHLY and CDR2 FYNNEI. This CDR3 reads CASGAPGIETQYF. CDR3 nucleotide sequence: TGTGCCAGCGGGGCCCCAGGAATTGAGACCCAGTACTTC.

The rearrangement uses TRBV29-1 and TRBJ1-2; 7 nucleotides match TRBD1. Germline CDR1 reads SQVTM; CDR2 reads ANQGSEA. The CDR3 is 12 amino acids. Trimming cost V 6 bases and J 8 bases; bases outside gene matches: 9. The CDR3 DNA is TGCAGCGTGAGTGACAGGGTCGGAGGCTACACCTTC. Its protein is CSVSDRVGGYTF. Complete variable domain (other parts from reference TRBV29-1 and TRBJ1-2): SAVISQKPSRDICQRGTSLTIQCQVDSQVTMMFWYRQQPGQSLTLIATANQGSEATYESGFVIDKFPISRPNLTFSTLTVSNMSPEDSSIYLCSVSDRVGGYTFGSGTRLTVV.

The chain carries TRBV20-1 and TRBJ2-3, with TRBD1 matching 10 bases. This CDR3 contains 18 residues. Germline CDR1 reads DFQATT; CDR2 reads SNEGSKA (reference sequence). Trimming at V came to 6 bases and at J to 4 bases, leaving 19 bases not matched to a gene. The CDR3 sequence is CSAEDRGLREGPADTQYF. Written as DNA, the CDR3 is TGCAGTGCGGAAGACAGGGGGCTGAGGGAGGGCCCCGCAGATACGCAGTATTTT.

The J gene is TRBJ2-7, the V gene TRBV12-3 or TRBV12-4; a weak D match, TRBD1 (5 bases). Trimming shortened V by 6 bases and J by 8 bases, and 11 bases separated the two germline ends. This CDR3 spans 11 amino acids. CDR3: CASSSGFQQYF. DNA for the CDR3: TGTGCCAGCAGCTCAGGGTTCCAGCAGTACTTC.

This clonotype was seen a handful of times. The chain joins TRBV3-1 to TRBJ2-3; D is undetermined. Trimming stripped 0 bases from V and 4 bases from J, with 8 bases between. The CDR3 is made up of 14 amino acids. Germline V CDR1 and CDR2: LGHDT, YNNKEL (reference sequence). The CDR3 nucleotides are TGTGCCAGCAGCCAAGATTCCCAGCCAGATACGCAGTATTTT. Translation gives CASSQDSQPDTQYF.

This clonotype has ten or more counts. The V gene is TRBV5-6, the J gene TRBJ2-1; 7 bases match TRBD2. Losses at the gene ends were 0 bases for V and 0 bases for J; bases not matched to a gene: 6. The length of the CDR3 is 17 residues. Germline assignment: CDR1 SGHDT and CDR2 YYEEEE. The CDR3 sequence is CASSLVGGVSSYNEQFF. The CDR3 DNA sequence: TGTGCCAGCAGCTTGGTGGGAGGGGTGAGCTCCTACAATGAGCAGTTCTTC.

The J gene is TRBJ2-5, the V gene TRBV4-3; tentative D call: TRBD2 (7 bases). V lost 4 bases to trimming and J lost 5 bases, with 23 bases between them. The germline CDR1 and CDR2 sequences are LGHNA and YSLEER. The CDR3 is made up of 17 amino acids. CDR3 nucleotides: TGCGCCAGCAGCCGTGGGGATTATCAGGGGCGGGGGGAGACCCAGTACTTC. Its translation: CASSRGDYQGRGETQYF.